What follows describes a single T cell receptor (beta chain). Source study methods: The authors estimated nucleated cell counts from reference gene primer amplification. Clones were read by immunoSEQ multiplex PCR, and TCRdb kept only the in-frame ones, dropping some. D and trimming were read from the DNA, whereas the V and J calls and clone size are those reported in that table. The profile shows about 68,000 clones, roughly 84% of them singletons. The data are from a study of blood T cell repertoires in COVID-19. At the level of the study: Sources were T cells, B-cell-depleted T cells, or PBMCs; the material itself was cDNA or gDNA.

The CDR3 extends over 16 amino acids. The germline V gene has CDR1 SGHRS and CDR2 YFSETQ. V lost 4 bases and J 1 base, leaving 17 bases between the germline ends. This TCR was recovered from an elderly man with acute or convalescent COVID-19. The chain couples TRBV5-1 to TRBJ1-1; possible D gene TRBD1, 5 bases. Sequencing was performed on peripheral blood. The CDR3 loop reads CASSLSGLSRNTEAFF. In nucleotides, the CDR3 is TGCGCCAGCAGCCTATCAGGGTTGTCGCGGAACACTGAAGCTTTCTTT.